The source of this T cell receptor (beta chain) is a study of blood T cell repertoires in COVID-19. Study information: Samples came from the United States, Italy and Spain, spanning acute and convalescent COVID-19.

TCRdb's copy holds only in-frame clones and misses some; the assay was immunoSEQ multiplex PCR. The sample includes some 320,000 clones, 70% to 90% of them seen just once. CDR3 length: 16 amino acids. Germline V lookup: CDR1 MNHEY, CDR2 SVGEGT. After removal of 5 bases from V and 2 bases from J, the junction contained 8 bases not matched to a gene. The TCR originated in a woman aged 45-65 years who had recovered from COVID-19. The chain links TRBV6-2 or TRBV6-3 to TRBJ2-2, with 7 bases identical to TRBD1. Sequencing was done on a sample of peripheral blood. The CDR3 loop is CASSTIGGQNTGELFF. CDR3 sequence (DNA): TGTGCCAGCAGTACAATAGGGGGCCAAAACACCGGGGAGCTGTTTTTT.